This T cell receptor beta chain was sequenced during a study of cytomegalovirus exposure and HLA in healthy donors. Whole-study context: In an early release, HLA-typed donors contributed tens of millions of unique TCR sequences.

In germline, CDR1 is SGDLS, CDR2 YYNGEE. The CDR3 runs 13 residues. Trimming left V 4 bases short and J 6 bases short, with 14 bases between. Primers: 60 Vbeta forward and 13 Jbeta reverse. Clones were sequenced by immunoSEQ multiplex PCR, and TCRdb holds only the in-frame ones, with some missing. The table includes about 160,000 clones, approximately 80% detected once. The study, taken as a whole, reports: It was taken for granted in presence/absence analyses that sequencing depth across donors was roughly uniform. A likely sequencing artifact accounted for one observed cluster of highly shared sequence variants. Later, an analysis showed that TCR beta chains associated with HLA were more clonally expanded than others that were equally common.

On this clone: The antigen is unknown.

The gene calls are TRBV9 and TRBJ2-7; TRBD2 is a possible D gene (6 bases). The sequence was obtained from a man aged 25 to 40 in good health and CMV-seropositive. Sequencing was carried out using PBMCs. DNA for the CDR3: TGTGCCAGCAGCCAAACGGGAGCCGGCGAGCAGTACTTC. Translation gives CASSQTGAGEQYF.